Reported below is one T cell receptor beta chain. No antigen is known for it. The TCR-sequenced patients were a few responders to pembrolizumab. The method was immunoSEQ multiplex PCR; TCRdb's version includes in-frame clones alone and lacks a portion of them. This table has 90,000 to 120,000 clones, 82% appearing once. The source of the sample is a study of PD-1 blockade in mismatch repair-deficient tumors. Study as a whole: Patients had 12 mismatch repair-deficient cancer types and were previously treated and progressing. Study-wide results and caveats: Rapid post-treatment expansion, then contraction, generally preceding radiologic response, marked tumor-resident clones.

The source material was peripheral blood, sampled approximately 36 weeks after starting pembrolizumab. This TCR was recovered from an adult with mismatch repair-deficient cancer.

The CDR3 coding sequence is TGTGCCAGCAGCTTAGGAGACAGGGGGCCGATATATGGCTACACCTTC. Translating gives CASSLGDRGPIYGYTF. This rearrangement joins TRBV7-9 to TRBJ1-2, with 10 bases matching TRBD1. J lost 5 bases, V lost 1 base, and 7 bases had no gene match. CDR1 and CDR2 (germline): SEHNR, FQNEAQ (reference sequence). The CDR3 loop spans 16 amino acids.